This TCR beta chain stems from a study of PD-1 blockade in mismatch repair-deficient tumors. The wider study: Enrolled about 2013-2017, patients had progressing, pretreated mismatch repair-deficient cancers of about a dozen types.

Worth noting for this clone: Its matching antigen is unknown.

Trimming took off 5 bases at V and 1 base at J, with 8 bases between the two ends. Germline V gene sequence: CDR1 SEHNR, CDR2 FQNEAQ (reference sequence). The CDR3 is 13 residues long. Generated by immunoSEQ multiplex PCR, the TCRdb table keeps only in-frame clones and is missing some. Seen here are about 22,000 clones, about 83% observed once, and the top ten hold roughly 17%. All patients were mismatch repair deficient, assessed by either PCR or immunohistochemistry. A few pembrolizumab responders had their TCRs sequenced. Study-wide results and limits: Tumor-resident clones, often absent from pretreatment blood, expanded after pembrolizumab and then contracted.

The sequenced sample was peripheral blood, obtained 2 weeks after starting pembrolizumab. The chain uses TRBV7-9 and TRBJ1-2; D is perhaps TRBD1 (6 bases). This TCR came from an adult with mismatch repair-deficient cancer. The chain's CDR3 is CASSLDSNYGYTF. The CDR3 coding sequence is TGTGCCAGCAGCCTGGACAGTAACTATGGCTACACCTTC.